The clone carrying this TCR beta chain occurred once. Its antigen remains unidentified. This sample stems from a study of shared clonotypes between healthy human individuals. The CDR3 length is 16 residues. Germline V CDR1 and CDR2: LGHNA, YNFKEQ. V dropped 3 bases and J dropped 3 bases, with 15 bases sitting between them. Naive CD8 cells comprised CD45RO-negative, CCR7-positively selected cells, excluding terminally differentiated effector memory CD45RA+ cells. Sequenced by immunoSEQ multiplex PCR; TCRdb stores in-frame clones only, minus some. The repertoire holds 560,000 or so clones, with around 96% as singletons. Findings and limits, study-wide: Clonotype sharing across a few donors was observed for around 5.1% of naive CD4 clonotypes.

The chain recombines TRBV4-2 with TRBJ1-5; possible D gene TRBD1, 6 bases. Sequenced input: naive CD8+ T cells sorted from blood. The TCR comes from a woman in her 30s in good health. The CDR3 nucleotides are TGTGCCAGCAGCCATTCCACGGACAGCTACAATCAGCCCCAGCATTTT. This sequence encodes CASSHSTDSYNQPQHF.